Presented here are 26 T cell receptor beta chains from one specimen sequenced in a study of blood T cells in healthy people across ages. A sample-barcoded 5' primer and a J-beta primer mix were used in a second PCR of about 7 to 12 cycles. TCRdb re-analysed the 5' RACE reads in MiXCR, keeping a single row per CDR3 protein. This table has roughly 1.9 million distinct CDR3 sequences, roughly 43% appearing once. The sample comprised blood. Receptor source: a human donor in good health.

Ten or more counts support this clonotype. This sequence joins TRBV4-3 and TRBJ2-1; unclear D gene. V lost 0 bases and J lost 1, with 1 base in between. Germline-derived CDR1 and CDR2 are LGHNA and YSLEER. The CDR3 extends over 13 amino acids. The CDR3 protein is CASSQESYNEQFF. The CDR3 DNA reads TGCGCCAGCAGCCAAGAATCCTACAATGAGCAGTTCTTC.

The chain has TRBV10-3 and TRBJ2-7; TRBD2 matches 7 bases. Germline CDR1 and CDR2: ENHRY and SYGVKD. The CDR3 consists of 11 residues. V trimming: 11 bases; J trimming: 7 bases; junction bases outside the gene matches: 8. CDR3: CAPPGEGEQYF. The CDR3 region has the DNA TGTGCCCCCCCGGGGGAGGGAGAGCAGTACTTC.

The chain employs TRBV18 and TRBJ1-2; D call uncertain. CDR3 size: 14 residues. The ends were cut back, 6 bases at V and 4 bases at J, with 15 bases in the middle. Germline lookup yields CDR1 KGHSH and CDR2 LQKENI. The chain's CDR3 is CASSSGSPRYGYTF. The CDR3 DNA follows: TGTGCCAGCTCCTCCGGGTCACCTCGCTATGGCTACACCTTC. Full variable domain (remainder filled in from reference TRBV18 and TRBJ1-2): NAGVMQNPRHLVRRRGQEARLRCSPMKGHSHVYWYRQLPEEGLKFMVYLQKENIIDESGMPKERFSAEFPKEGPSILRIQQVVRGDSAAYFCASSSGSPRYGYTFGSGTRLTVV.

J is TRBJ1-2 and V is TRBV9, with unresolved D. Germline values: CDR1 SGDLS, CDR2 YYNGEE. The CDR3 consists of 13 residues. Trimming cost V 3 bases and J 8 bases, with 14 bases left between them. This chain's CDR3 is CASSGGRPGGYTF. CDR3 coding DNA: TGTGCCAGCAGCGGAGGGAGACCTGGGGGCTACACCTTC.

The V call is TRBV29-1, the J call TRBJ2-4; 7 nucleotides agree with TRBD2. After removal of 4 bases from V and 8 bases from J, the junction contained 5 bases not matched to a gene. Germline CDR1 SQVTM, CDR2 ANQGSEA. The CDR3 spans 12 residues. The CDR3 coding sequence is TGCAGCGTTGGGCAGGGAGGGGACATTCAGTACTTC. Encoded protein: CSVGQGGDIQYF.

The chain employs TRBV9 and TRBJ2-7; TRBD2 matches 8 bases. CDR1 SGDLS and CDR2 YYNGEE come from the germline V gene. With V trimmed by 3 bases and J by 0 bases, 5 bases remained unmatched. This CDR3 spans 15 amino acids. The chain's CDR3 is CASSESGSLSYEQYF. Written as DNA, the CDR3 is TGTGCCAGCAGCGAGAGCGGGAGCCTCTCCTACGAGCAGTACTTC.

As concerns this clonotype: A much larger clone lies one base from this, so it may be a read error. CDR3 sequence reads: CAGSRSTGWQETQYF. For the CDR3, the DNA is TGCGCCGGCAGCCGGTCAACAGGGTGGCAAGAGACCCAGTACTTC. J is TRBJ2-5 and V is TRBV4-3; D is possibly TRBD1 (6 bases). Germline lookup yields CDR1 LGHNA and CDR2 YSLEER. The length of the CDR3 is 15 residues.

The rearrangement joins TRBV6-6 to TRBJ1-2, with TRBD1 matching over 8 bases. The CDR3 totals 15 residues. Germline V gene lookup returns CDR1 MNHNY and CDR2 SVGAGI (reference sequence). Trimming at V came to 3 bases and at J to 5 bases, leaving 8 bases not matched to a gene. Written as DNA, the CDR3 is TGTGCCAGCAGTTATTCAGGGACAGGCATTTATGGCTACACCTTC. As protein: CASSYSGTGIYGYTF.

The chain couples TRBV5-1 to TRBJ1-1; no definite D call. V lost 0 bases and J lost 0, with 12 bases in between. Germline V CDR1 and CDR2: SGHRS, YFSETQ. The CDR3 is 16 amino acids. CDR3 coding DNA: TGCGCCAGCAGCTTGGAGGGAGGCAGCATGAACACTGAAGCTTTCTTT. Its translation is CASSLEGGSMNTEAFF.

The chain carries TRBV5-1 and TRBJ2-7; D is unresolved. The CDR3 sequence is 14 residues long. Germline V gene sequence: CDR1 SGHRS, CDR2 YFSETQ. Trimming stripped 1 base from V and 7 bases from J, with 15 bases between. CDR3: CASSLFSPMGEQYF. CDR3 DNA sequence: TGCGCCAGCAGCTTGTTTTCCCCCATGGGAGAGCAGTACTTC.

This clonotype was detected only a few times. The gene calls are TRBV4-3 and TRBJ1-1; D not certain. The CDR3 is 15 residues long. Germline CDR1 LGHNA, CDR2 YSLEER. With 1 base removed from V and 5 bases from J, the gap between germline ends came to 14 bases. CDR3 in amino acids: CASSQAVLGGTEAFF. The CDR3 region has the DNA TGCGCCAGCAGCCAAGCAGTCCTAGGTGGGACTGAAGCTTTCTTT.

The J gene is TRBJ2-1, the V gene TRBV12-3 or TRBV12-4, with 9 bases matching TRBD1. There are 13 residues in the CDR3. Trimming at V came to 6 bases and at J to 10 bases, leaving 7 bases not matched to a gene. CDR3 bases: TGTGCCAGCAGCTGGGACAGGGTGGGGGAGCAGTTCTTC. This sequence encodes CASSWDRVGEQFF.

For the CDR3, the DNA is TGTGCCAGCAGTCCCCACCGTACCCGACAGGGCTCTGGTTCACCCCTCCACTTT. This encodes CASSPHRTRQGSGSPLHF. This rearrangement joins TRBV27 to TRBJ1-6, with 7 bases fitting TRBD1. Trimming removed 5 bases from V and 9 bases from J; junction bases left unmatched: 19. CDR1 is MNHEY and CDR2 is SMNVEV in the germline V gene (reference sequence). The CDR3 consists of 18 residues.

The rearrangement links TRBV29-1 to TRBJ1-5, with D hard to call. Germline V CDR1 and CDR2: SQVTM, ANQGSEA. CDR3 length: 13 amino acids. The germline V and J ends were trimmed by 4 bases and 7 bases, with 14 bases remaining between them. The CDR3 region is CSVGGGSGQPQHF. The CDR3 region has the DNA TGCAGCGTTGGTGGAGGGTCTGGGCAGCCCCAGCATTTT.

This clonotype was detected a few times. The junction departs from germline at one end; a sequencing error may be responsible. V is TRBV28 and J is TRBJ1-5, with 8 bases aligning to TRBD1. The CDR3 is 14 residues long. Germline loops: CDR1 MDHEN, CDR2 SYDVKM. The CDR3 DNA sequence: TGTGCCAGCAATTTAAGGACAGGGACTCAGCCCCAGCATTTT. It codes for CASNLRTGTQPQHF.

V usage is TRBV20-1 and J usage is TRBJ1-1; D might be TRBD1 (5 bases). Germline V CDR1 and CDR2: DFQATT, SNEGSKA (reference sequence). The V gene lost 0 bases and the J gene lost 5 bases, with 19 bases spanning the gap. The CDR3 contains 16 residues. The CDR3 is CSARDYTAGRGTEAFF. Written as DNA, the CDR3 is TGCAGTGCTAGAGATTATACGGCAGGGAGGGGAACTGAAGCTTTCTTT.

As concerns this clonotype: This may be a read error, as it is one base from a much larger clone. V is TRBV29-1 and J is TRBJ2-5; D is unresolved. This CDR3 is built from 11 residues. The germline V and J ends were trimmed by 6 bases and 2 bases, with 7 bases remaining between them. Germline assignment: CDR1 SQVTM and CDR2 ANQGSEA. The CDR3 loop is CSVTEQETQYF. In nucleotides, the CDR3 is TGCAGCGTCACCGAACAAGAGACCCAGTACTTC.

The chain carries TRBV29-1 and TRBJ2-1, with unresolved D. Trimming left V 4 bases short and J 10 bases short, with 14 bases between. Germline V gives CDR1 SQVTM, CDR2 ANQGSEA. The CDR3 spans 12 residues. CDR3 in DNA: TGCAGCGTTGGAGTAACCCCCTACGAGCAGTTCTTC. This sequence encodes CSVGVTPYEQFF.

For the CDR3, the DNA is TGCAGTGCTAGTGTGGGGGGAAATCAGCCCCAGCATTTT. It is translated as CSASVGGNQPQHF. The chain has TRBV20-1 and TRBJ1-5, with a tentative D call TRBD1 (5 bases). From germline, CDR1 is DFQATT and CDR2 SNEGSKA (reference sequence). The CDR3 covers 13 residues. V was pared by 3 bases and J by 4 bases, with 10 bases between.

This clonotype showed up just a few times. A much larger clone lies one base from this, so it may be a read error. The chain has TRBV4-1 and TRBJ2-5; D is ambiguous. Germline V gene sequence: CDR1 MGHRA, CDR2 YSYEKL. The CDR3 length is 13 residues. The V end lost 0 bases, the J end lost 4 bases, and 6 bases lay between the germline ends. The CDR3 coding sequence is TGCGCCAGCAGCCAAGAGGACGGAGAGACCCAGTACTTC. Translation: CASSQEDGETQYF.

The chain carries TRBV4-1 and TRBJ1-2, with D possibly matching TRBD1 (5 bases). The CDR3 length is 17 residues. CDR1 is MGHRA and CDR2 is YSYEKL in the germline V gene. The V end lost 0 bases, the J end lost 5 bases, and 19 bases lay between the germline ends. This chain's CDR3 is CASSQDDGQGLGYGYTF. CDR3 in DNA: TGCGCCAGCAGCCAAGATGACGGCCAGGGCCTAGGGTATGGCTACACCTTC.

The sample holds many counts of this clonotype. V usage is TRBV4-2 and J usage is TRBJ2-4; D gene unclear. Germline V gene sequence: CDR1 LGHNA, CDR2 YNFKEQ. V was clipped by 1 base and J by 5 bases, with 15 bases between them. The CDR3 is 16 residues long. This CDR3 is CASSQGISLSQNIQYF. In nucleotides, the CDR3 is TGTGCCAGCAGCCAAGGAATTAGCCTTTCCCAAAACATTCAGTACTTC.

CDR3 in amino acids: CASRGQGASQPQHF. In DNA, the CDR3 is TGTGCCAGCAGGGGACAGGGGGCGAGTCAGCCCCAGCATTTT. The chain combines TRBV12-3 or TRBV12-4 with TRBJ1-5; the match to TRBD1 covers 12 bases. The V segment lost 6 bases and the J segment 6 bases; nucleotides outside the gene matches: 3. CDR3 size: 14 residues.

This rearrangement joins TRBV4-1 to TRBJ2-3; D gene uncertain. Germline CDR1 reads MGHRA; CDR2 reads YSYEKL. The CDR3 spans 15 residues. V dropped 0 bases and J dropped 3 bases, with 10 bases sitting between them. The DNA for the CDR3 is TGCGCCAGCAGCCAAGATCAGGTCAGGACAGATACGCAGTATTTT. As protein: CASSQDQVRTDTQYF.

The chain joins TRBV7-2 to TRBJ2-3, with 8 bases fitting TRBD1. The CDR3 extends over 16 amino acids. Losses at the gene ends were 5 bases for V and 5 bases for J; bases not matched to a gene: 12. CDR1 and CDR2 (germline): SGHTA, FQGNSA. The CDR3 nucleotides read TGTGCCAGCAGCCCCTATCAGGGGGCGCCCATAGATACGCAGTATTTT. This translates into CASSPYQGAPIDTQYF.

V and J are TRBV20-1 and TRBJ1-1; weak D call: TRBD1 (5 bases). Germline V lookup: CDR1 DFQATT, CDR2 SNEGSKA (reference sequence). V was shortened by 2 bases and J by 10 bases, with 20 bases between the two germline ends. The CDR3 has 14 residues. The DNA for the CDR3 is TGCAGTGCTAGATGGACTCTGCCAGGGTTGAGAGCTTTCTTT. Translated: CSARWTLPGLRAFF.